The present T cell receptor (beta chain) was sequenced within a study of T cells in Graves' hyperthyroidism and ophthalmopathy. The V and J ends lost 10 bases and 5 bases respectively, with 17 bases between them. The germline gives CDR1 SEHNR, CDR2 FQNEAQ (reference sequence). The CDR3 is made up of 14 amino acids. Exclusion of a patient resulted from uncontrolled infection, other autoimmune disease, pregnancy or lactation. Regions amplified from RNA transcripts were the TCR beta CDR3 regions. Researchers ran a first-round RT-PCR on the TCR CDR3 using the HTBI primer set. TCRdb re-derived calls from the multiplex PCR reads in MiXCR, one entry per CDR3 protein. The data contain hundreds of thousands of distinct CDR3 sequences, 45% of them singletons. Worth noting for this clonotype: Its antigen is currently unknown.

Study-wide findings and caveats: Most thyroid clonotypes expanded above 0.001 were also detected in blood. The model predicted ophthalmopathy a median 6.5 months before onset.

The clonotype comes from an adult man with Graves' disease, either hyperthyroidism or ophthalmopathy (not recorded which). The sample comprised peripheral blood or thyroid tissue (not recorded which). V and J are TRBV7-9 and TRBJ2-2; D possibly corresponds to TRBD2 (6 bases). The CDR3 protein is CATPRRARTGELFF. The DNA of the CDR3 is TGTGCCACCCCCCGGAGGGCCCGGACCGGGGAGCTGTTTTTT.